This T cell receptor (beta chain) came from a study of cytomegalovirus exposure and HLA in healthy donors. The CDR3 sequence is 15 residues long. The V segment lost 4 bases and the J segment 3 bases; nucleotides outside the gene matches: 5. Germline assignment: CDR1 SGHRS and CDR2 YFSETQ. Comments on this clone: Antigen specificity is unknown.

Study-wide points: Rarity marked most TCR sequences, yet some public TCRs occurred in many donors. The study put some 160 TCR beta chains on its list as cytomegalovirus-associated. Cytomegalovirus status, reportedly, was diagnosed with high specificity and sensitivity by the classifier.

A multiplex PCR was run with 60 Vbeta primers and 13 Jbeta primers. TCRdb's table, derived via immunoSEQ multiplex PCR, lists solely in-frame clones and lacks some. The sample yields 170,000 or so clones, 80% seen once. The sample consisted of PBMCs. The rearrangement joins TRBV5-1 to TRBJ1-1, with TRBD1 matching over 11 bases. This clonotype originated in a man aged 25 to 40 in good health and CMV-seropositive. DNA of the CDR3: TGCGCCAGCAGCCCGACGGGACAGGGGGACACTGAAGCTTTCTTT. The encoded protein is CASSPTGQGDTEAFF.